Below are 23 T cell receptor beta chains sequenced from a single sample in a study of Ad26.COV2.S vaccination and SARS-CoV-2 variants. Clones were read by immunoSEQ multiplex PCR, and TCRdb kept only the in-frame ones, dropping some. The sample records about 320,000 clones, more than 70% being singletons. Treatment: roughly 18 received Ad26.COV2.S at low or high dose, single or two shots; roughly five received placebo; per-sample allocation not given. The samples were gathered on day 63 after the first injection of vaccine or placebo. This sample comprised peripheral blood, obtained in a trial of Ad26.COV2.S vaccine versus placebo. Receptors originate from a person between 18 and 59 years old who received the Ad26.COV2.S COVID-19 vaccine or a placebo.

CDR3: CASSLGSRGTYEQYF. CDR3 DNA: TGTGCCAGCAGCTTGGGGTCCAGAGGGACCTACGAGCAGTACTTC. The rearrangement links TRBV5-6 to TRBJ2-7, with D possibly matching TRBD2 (5 bases). Trimming shortened V by 0 bases and J by 2 bases, and 12 bases separated the two germline ends. The CDR3 is 15 residues long. Germline V CDR1 and CDR2: SGHDT, YYEEEE.

The rearrangement links TRBV5-1 to TRBJ1-5, with TRBD1 matching 10 bases. The ends lost 4 bases at V and 2 bases at J; junction bases unmatched: 6. In germline, CDR1 is SGHRS, CDR2 YFSETQ. The CDR3 loop spans 16 amino acids. In nucleotides, the CDR3 is TGCGCCAGCAGCCCCGGGACAGGGGACGGCAATCAGCCCCAGCATTTT. Its translation: CASSPGTGDGNQPQHF.

The V gene is TRBV7-2, the J gene TRBJ2-1; 9 positions agree with TRBD2. Germline V CDR1 and CDR2: SGHTA, FQGNSA. The V and J ends lost 2 bases and 0 bases, in that order; junction bases with no gene match: 5. CDR3 length: 17 amino acids. The CDR3 reads CASSLSSGGFSYNEQFF. CDR3 bases: TGTGCCAGCAGCTTAAGTAGCGGGGGTTTCTCCTACAATGAGCAGTTCTTC.

The V call is TRBV6-2 or TRBV6-3, the J call TRBJ2-7, with D hard to call. This CDR3 contains 11 residues. Trimming shortened V by 5 bases and J by 3 bases, and 5 bases separated the two germline ends. Germline-derived CDR1 and CDR2 are MNHEY and SVGEGT. The CDR3 DNA reads as TGTGCCAGCAGTGACAACTACGAGCAGTACTTC. Translated, it gives CASSDNYEQYF.

The V and J genes are TRBV7-2 and TRBJ2-7; 8 nucleotides match TRBD1. This CDR3 spans 15 amino acids. Germline V gene sequence: CDR1 SGHTA, CDR2 FQGNSA. The junction had 6 bases not matched to a gene; V was cut back by 1 base and J by 4 bases. The CDR3 spells CASSLGAGGRYEQYF. Here the CDR3 DNA reads TGTGCCAGCAGCTTAGGGGCAGGGGGCAGGTACGAGCAGTACTTC.

This clone was seen just once. The rearrangement links TRBV5-1 to TRBJ1-5; D is ambiguous. The CDR3 extends over 15 amino acids. The ends were cut back, 2 bases at V and 2 bases at J, with 11 bases in the middle. Germline assignment: CDR1 SGHRS and CDR2 YFSETQ. The CDR3 loop reads CASSLSSGGNQPQHF. For the CDR3, the DNA is TGCGCCAGCAGCTTAAGCAGCGGGGGCAATCAGCCCCAGCATTTT.

The chain carries TRBV6-2 or TRBV6-3 and TRBJ2-1; the D gene is possibly TRBD2 (6 bases). Germline V gene data show CDR1 as MNHEY and CDR2 as SVGEGT. Trimming shortened V by 0 bases and J by 7 bases, and 16 bases separated the two germline ends. The CDR3 spans 16 residues. CDR3 amino acids: CASSYSRRGSGNEQFF. CDR3 bases: TGTGCCAGCAGTTACTCTCGGAGGGGAAGCGGGAATGAGCAGTTCTTC.

V is TRBV18 and J is TRBJ2-2; 10 bases map to TRBD1. There are 17 residues in the CDR3. The germline gives CDR1 KGHSH, CDR2 LQKENI. Trimming at V came to 3 bases and at J to 4 bases, leaving 8 bases not matched to a gene. CDR3 region: CASSPRQGASGTGELFF. The CDR3, as DNA: TGTGCCAGCTCACCCAGACAGGGGGCAAGTGGCACCGGGGAGCTGTTTTTT.

The rearrangement links TRBV9 to TRBJ1-2, with unresolved D. Trimming shortened V by 0 bases and J by 4 bases, and 10 bases separated the two germline ends. This CDR3 is built from 14 residues. CDR1 is SGDLS and CDR2 is YYNGEE in the germline V gene. CDR3 sequence: CASSVEQVPYGYTF. The DNA of the CDR3 is TGTGCCAGCAGCGTAGAGCAGGTTCCCTATGGCTACACCTTC.

With respect to this clone: A read error may account for a junction end that differs from germline. This rearrangement joins TRBV10-2 to TRBJ2-2, with 7 bases identical to TRBD2. Germline CDR1 is WSHSY and CDR2 is SAAADI. This CDR3 comprises 15 residues. The CDR3 DNA is TGCGCCACCAGTCGGGCGGGGGCGAACACCGGGGAGCTGTTTTTT. Translation gives CATSRAGANTGELFF.

The rearrangement links TRBV6-6 to TRBJ2-5, with TRBD2 as a possible D gene (5 bases). V lost 2 bases, J lost 4 bases, and 17 bases lay in between. CDR1 and CDR2 (germline): MNHNY, SVGAGI (reference sequence). This CDR3 spans 16 amino acids. The CDR3 protein is CASSYETRSPPETQYF. In DNA form, the CDR3 reads TGTGCCAGCAGTTACGAAACTAGGAGTCCTCCAGAGACCCAGTACTTC.

The J gene is TRBJ1-4, the V gene TRBV2, with 12 bases identical to TRBD1. The length of the CDR3 is 16 residues. Germline-derived CDR1 and CDR2 are SNHLY and FYNNEI. Losses at the gene ends were 5 bases for V and 0 bases for J; bases not matched to a gene: 1. This chain's CDR3 is CASSRDRGPTNEKLFF. CDR3 DNA: TGTGCCAGCAGTAGGGACAGGGGGCCAACTAATGAAAAACTGTTTTTT.

The genes are TRBV19 and TRBJ1-1, with TRBD1 as a possible D gene (5 bases). Looked up from germline, CDR1 is LNHDA and CDR2 is SQIVND (reference sequence). CDR3 size: 16 residues. Trimming shortened V by 0 bases and J by 3 bases, and 14 bases separated the two germline ends. The CDR3 coding sequence is TGTGCCAGTAGTATAGAAGGGGACCGTTGGGACACTGAAGCTTTCTTT. Translating it yields CASSIEGDRWDTEAFF.

The genes are TRBV27 and TRBJ2-7; 8 nucleotides align to TRBD2. Looked up from germline, CDR1 is MNHEY and CDR2 is SMNVEV (reference sequence). The CDR3 contains 14 residues. Here the CDR3 DNA reads TGTCGAAAGGCGGGGGGTCCCGCCTCCTACGAGCAGTACTTC. Amino acid sequence: CRKAGGPASYEQYF.

The chain combines TRBV18 with TRBJ1-2; 9 bases map to TRBD1. The junction had 12 bases not matched to a gene; V was cut back by 3 bases and J by 7 bases. CDR3 length: 16 amino acids. Germline lookup yields CDR1 KGHSH and CDR2 LQKENI. DNA for the CDR3: TGTGCCAGCTCACCGCGGGACAGGGTAGCCTCGCGTGGCTACACCTTC. Translating it yields CASSPRDRVASRGYTF.

The count of this clone is one. The J gene is TRBJ2-5, the V gene TRBV7-2; D perhaps matches TRBD2 (5 bases). Germline V lookup: CDR1 SGHTA, CDR2 FQGNSA. Trimming removed 3 bases at V and 2 bases at J, with 13 bases between. The CDR3 has 15 residues. The CDR3 is CASSLVALWQETQYF. CDR3 sequence (DNA): TGTGCCAGCAGCTTGGTAGCGTTGTGGCAAGAGACCCAGTACTTC.

As DNA, the CDR3 is TGTGCCAGCAGTTACCAAACAGGTATATTCTCCTACGAGCAGTACTTC. This encodes CASSYQTGIFSYEQYF. V is TRBV6-2 or TRBV6-3 and J is TRBJ2-7, with a tentative D call TRBD1 (5 bases). The CDR3 length is 16 residues. Trimming stripped 2 bases from V and 0 bases from J, with 14 bases between. The germline V gene encodes CDR1 MNHEY and CDR2 SVGEGT.

V and J are TRBV29-1 and TRBJ2-1; TRBD2 might be the D (6 bases). With 4 bases removed from V and 9 bases from J, the gap between germline ends came to 13 bases. CDR1 is SQVTM and CDR2 is ANQGSEA in the germline V gene. The CDR3 sequence is 12 residues long. In DNA form, the CDR3 reads TGCAGCGTTGCCGAGTCGGGGGTTGAGCAGTTCTTC. Translating it yields CSVAESGVEQFF.

The V and J genes are TRBV4-3 and TRBJ1-4; a possible D gene is TRBD1 (5 bases). V lost 0 bases, J lost 6 bases, and 17 bases lay in between. Germline loops: CDR1 LGHNA, CDR2 YSLEER. This CDR3 spans 17 amino acids. CDR3 protein: CASSQDHWRGEDEKLFF. In DNA form, the CDR3 reads TGCGCCAGCAGCCAAGATCATTGGCGGGGGGAGGATGAAAAACTGTTTTTT.

The rearrangement links TRBV18 to TRBJ1-6, with D perhaps TRBD1 (6 bases). Between the trimmed V and J ends, which lost 6 bases and 5 bases, there was a span of 14 bases. The CDR3 is 15 residues long. Germline assignment: CDR1 KGHSH and CDR2 LQKENI. The CDR3 DNA is TGTGCCAGCTCTCCAGGGGTGGCTAATAATTCACCCCTCCACTTT. Translated, it gives CASSPGVANNSPLHF.

The chain links TRBV19 to TRBJ1-1; D is perhaps TRBD1 (6 bases). V lost 3 bases to trimming and J lost 0 bases, with 20 bases between them. The CDR3 has 18 amino acids. Germline CDR1 reads LNHDA; CDR2 reads SQIVND (reference sequence). The CDR3 DNA sequence: TGTGCCAGTAGTATTCAGGGGAACAGGGTACTCATGAACACTGAAGCTTTCTTT. This codes for CASSIQGNRVLMNTEAFF.

This chain links TRBV19 with TRBJ2-2, with D possibly matching TRBD1 (5 bases). V lost 3 bases, J lost 7 bases, and 6 bases lay in between. This CDR3 is built from 12 residues. The germline CDR1 and CDR2 sequences are LNHDA and SQIVND (reference sequence). CDR3 amino acids: CASSIDSGELFF. The CDR3 DNA sequence: TGTGCCAGTAGTATTGACAGCGGGGAGCTGTTTTTT.

This chain joins TRBV6-2 or TRBV6-3 and TRBJ2-1; 14 positions agree with TRBD2. The germline CDR1 and CDR2 sequences are MNHEY and SVGEGT. V was clipped by 5 bases and J by 0 bases; unmatched bases: 6. The CDR3 is made up of 18 amino acids. The CDR3 DNA follows: TGTGCCAGCAGTGGGGGACTAGCGGGGGTGCGCTCCTACAATGAGCAGTTCTTC. It encodes CASSGGLAGVRSYNEQFF.